One and the same sample provided the 17 T cell receptor beta chains below, sequenced in a study of T cells in Graves' hyperthyroidism and ophthalmopathy. RNA transcripts yielded amplified TCR beta CDR3 regions. Initially, a first-round RT-PCR of the TCR CDR3 employed the HTBI primer set. MiXCR was run by TCRdb on the multiplex PCR reads, yielding one entry per CDR3 protein. This table holds a few hundred thousand distinct CDR3 sequences, approximately 18% found once. Sequenced material: blood. These receptors all stem from a man between 18 and 29 years old with Graves' ophthalmopathy.

This clonotype has ten or more counts. The rearrangement joins TRBV15 to TRBJ2-7; 10 bases align to TRBD1. The V and J ends lost 5 bases and 3 bases, in that order; junction bases with no gene match: 7. The CDR3 is 15 amino acids. Germline-derived CDR1 and CDR2 are LNHNV and YYDKDF (reference sequence). As DNA, the CDR3 is TGTGCCACCAGCGGAACCGACAGGGGGCTCTACGAGCAGTACTTC. Its translation: CATSGTDRGLYEQYF.

The chain has TRBV4-1 and TRBJ2-1; unclear D gene. Trimming pared 1 base from V and 10 bases from J, leaving 11 bases between. The CDR3 sequence is 13 residues long. CDR1 and CDR2 from the germline V gene are MGHRA and YSYEKL. The CDR3 bases are TGCGCCAGCAGCCAAGGCCCCAGAGAGGAGCAGTTCTTC. It yields the protein CASSQGPREEQFF.

In this sample, this clonotype turned up a few times. The genes are TRBV7-9 and TRBJ2-7; maybe TRBD1 (6 bases). Trimming stripped 5 bases from V and 7 bases from J, with 12 bases between. CDR1 is SEHNR and CDR2 is FQNEAQ in the germline V gene (reference sequence). This CDR3 is 12 amino acids long. The CDR3 reads CASSRDTMEQYF. DNA for the CDR3: TGTGCCAGCAGCCGGGACACCATGGAGCAGTACTTC.

V and J are TRBV6-5 and TRBJ2-1; a possible D gene is TRBD1 (5 bases). V was cut by 2 bases and J by 8 bases, with 13 bases left in between. Germline lookup yields CDR1 MNHEY and CDR2 SVGAGI. This CDR3 is 14 amino acids long. The CDR3 DNA reads as TGTGCCAGCAGTTACGCAGGGTCGGGCTATGAGCAGTTCTTC. It encodes CASSYAGSGYEQFF.

The J gene is TRBJ2-4, the V gene TRBV12-3 or TRBV12-4; 8 nucleotides match TRBD1. With 4 bases clipped from V and 1 base from J, the junction kept 6 bases outside the gene matches. The CDR3 length is 16 residues. The CDR3 loop is CASSYTGGWAKNIQYF. CDR3 nucleotide sequence: TGTGCCAGCAGTTACACAGGGGGGTGGGCCAAAAACATTCAGTACTTC.

This clonotype was seen more than once but under ten times. The chain recombines TRBV20-1 with TRBJ2-7; maybe TRBD2 (5 bases). CDR3 size: 15 residues. Germline loops: CDR1 DFQATT, CDR2 SNEGSKA (reference sequence). Trimming left V 1 base short and J 2 bases short, with 15 bases between. The CDR3 DNA is TGCAGTGCTAGAGCTCTTAGCGATAGTCCCTACGAGCAGTACTTC. Translation: CSARALSDSPYEQYF.

This clonotype has at least ten counts. The gene calls are TRBV5-8 and TRBJ1-4; TRBD1 might be the D (6 bases). Trimming took off 4 bases at V and 8 bases at J, with 12 bases between the two ends. This CDR3 spans 13 amino acids. Germline V gene sequence: CDR1 SGHTS, CDR2 YDEGEE. CDR3 sequence (DNA): TGTGCCAGCAGCGTCCCAGGGGTAGAAAAACTGTTTTTT. This encodes CASSVPGVEKLFF. Based on the CDR3 plus reference TRBV5-8 and TRBJ1-4, the full variable domain is EAGVTQSPTHLIKTRGQQATLRCSPISGHTSVYWYQQALGLGLQFLLWYDEGEERNRGNFPPRFSGRQFPNYSSELNVNALELEDSALYLCASSVPGVEKLFFGSGTQLSVL.

This chain uses TRBV28 with TRBJ1-4, with 8 bases aligning to TRBD1. Per the germline V gene, CDR1 is MDHEN and CDR2 is SYDVKM. With V trimmed by 6 bases and J by 8 bases, 2 bases remained unmatched. The CDR3 is 12 amino acids. The DNA for the CDR3 is TGTGCCAGCAGGACAGGGGACGAAAAACTGTTTTTT. Its translation is CASRTGDEKLFF.

A note on this clonotype: Just one base apart from a much larger clone, this may be a read error. The V call is TRBV7-3, the J call TRBJ2-3, with 9 nucleotides matching TRBD1. J gave up 4 bases and V 8 bases, and 10 bases lay outside the gene matches. This CDR3 contains 15 residues. In germline, CDR1 is SGHTA, CDR2 FQGTGA. The CDR3 is CASGPGTGPADTQYF. The CDR3 coding sequence is TGTGCCAGCGGCCCCGGGACAGGGCCCGCAGATACGCAGTATTTT.

On this clonotype: Just one base apart from a much larger clone, this may be a read error. The chain links TRBV28 to TRBJ1-2, with 8 bases aligning to TRBD1. CDR3 length: 14 residues. The germline CDR1 and CDR2 sequences are MDHEN and SYDVKM. V was pared by 8 bases and J by 5 bases, with 10 bases of the junction left unmatched. CDR3 DNA: TGTGCCAGCGCCCAAGGACAGGGAAGATATGGCTACACCTTC. Its translation: CASAQGQGRYGYTF.

This clonotype was recorded a few times. The chain links TRBV6-6 to TRBJ2-1; TRBD2 matches at 15 bases. This CDR3 contains 18 residues. Germline CDR1 MNHNY, CDR2 SVGAGI (reference sequence). The V and J ends lost 2 bases and 9 bases, in that order; junction bases with no gene match: 11. CDR3 nucleotide sequence: TGTGCCAGCAGTTACCCTCGGACTAGCGGGGGGGCCTTCCCTGAGCAGTTCTTC. Its translation: CASSYPRTSGGAFPEQFF.

The rearrangement uses TRBV12-3 or TRBV12-4 and TRBJ1-2, with 8 bases that match TRBD1. The CDR3 runs 15 residues. The V and J ends lost 2 bases and 4 bases, in that order; junction bases with no gene match: 6. In DNA form, the CDR3 reads TGTGCCAGCAGTTTAAGGGGACAGGCTAGCTATGGCTACACCTTC. Translating it yields CASSLRGQASYGYTF.

Ten or more counts support this clonotype. V usage is TRBV5-1 and J usage is TRBJ2-3, with TRBD2 matching over 13 bases. This CDR3 has 18 residues. In germline, CDR1 is SGHRS, CDR2 YFSETQ. With V trimmed by 1 base and J by 2 bases, 7 bases remained unmatched. DNA for the CDR3: TGCGCCAGCAGCTTGAAACGGACTAGCGGGGGAACCACAGATACGCAGTATTTT. Its protein product is CASSLKRTSGGTTDTQYF.

This clonotype was picked up many times. CDR3 DNA: TGTGCCAGCAGTGAGTCAAGGGGCTACACCTTC. This gives the protein CASSESRGYTF. The V and J genes are TRBV2 and TRBJ1-2; the D is unclear. The V and J ends lost 3 bases and 8 bases respectively, with 7 bases between them. Per the germline V gene, CDR1 is SNHLY and CDR2 is FYNNEI. This CDR3 has 11 amino acids.

The genes are TRBV6-1 and TRBJ1-5; tentative D call: TRBD1 (6 bases). Germline CDR1 and CDR2: MNHNS and SASEGT. V shed 0 bases and J shed 7 bases, with 10 bases lying between them. This CDR3 comprises 14 residues. As DNA, the CDR3 is TGTGCCAGCAGTGAAGCGGGGGCAAGGCAGCCCCAGCATTTT. Its protein product is CASSEAGARQPQHF.

This clonotype occurred many times. This rearrangement joins TRBV9 to TRBJ2-5; TRBD1 matches at 10 bases. From germline, CDR1 is SGDLS and CDR2 YYNGEE. V lost 3 bases, J lost 4 bases, and 9 bases stayed unmatched. The CDR3 is 16 amino acids. In DNA form, the CDR3 reads TGTGCCAGCAGCGCCTGGGACAGGGGCGATGTAGAGACCCAGTACTTC. It encodes CASSAWDRGDVETQYF.

The chain has TRBV5-1 and TRBJ1-2; 7 positions match TRBD1. Germline lookup yields CDR1 SGHRS and CDR2 YFSETQ. V lost 3 bases and J lost 4; bases outside the gene matches: 9. The CDR3 spans 15 residues. For the CDR3, the DNA is TGCGCCAGCAGCTCCCGGACAGGAATCGGCTATGGCTACACCTTC. Amino acids: CASSSRTGIGYGYTF. The variable domain in full, with the rest retrieved from reference TRBV5-1 and TRBJ1-2, is KAGVTQTPRYLIKTRGQQVTLSCSPISGHRSVSWYQQTPGQGLQFLFEYFSETQRNKGNFPGRFSGRQFSNSRSEMNVSTLELGDSALYLCASSSRTGIGYGYTFGSGTRLTVV.